The 27 T cell receptor beta chains in this list originate from one sample, sequenced in a study of OX40 agonist ivuxolimab in advanced cancers. Library preparation employed the immunoSEQ multiplex PCR assay. TCRdb limited this immuneACCESS table to in-frame rearrangements with V and J called. A share of clones is missing; checked studies link under half to unresolved V genes, and the rest is unexplained. The sample table records tens of thousands of clones; approximately 84% of these occur just once. 17% of the sample lies in the top ten. Sequencing used CD4+ or CD8+ T cells sorted from blood, obtained in a trial of the OX40 agonist ivuxolimab. The origin of the receptors is an adult with an advanced solid tumor such as melanoma, head and neck, liver or kidney cancer.

The rearrangement joins TRBV6-1 to TRBJ2-7; perhaps TRBD2 as D (7 bases). The CDR3 totals 12 residues. CDR1 and CDR2 (germline): MNHNS, SASEGT. V lost 8 bases and J lost 3, with 11 bases in between. The CDR3 DNA follows: TGTGCCAGCGGGGGGGGCCGCTACGAGCAGTACTTC. It translates to CASGGGRYEQYF.

The chain has TRBV9 and TRBJ1-5; TRBD1 is a possible D gene (5 bases). Germline CDR1 is SGDLS and CDR2 is YYNGEE. The CDR3 extends over 14 amino acids. V was cut by 0 bases and J by 4 bases, with 8 bases left in between. CDR3: CASSVGAGNQPQHF. DNA of the CDR3: TGTGCCAGCAGCGTAGGGGCAGGGAATCAGCCCCAGCATTTT.

The rearrangement joins TRBV19 to TRBJ1-3; D not certain. The CDR3 totals 14 residues. Germline CDR1 reads LNHDA; CDR2 reads SQIVND (reference sequence). Deletions cut 10 bases from V and 0 bases from J, with 13 bases between. CDR3 in DNA: TGTGCCACCAGCAGAGTTAGCTCTGGAAACACCATATATTTT. Its translation is CATSRVSSGNTIYF.

V is TRBV6-5 and J is TRBJ2-1, with D unclear. The length of the CDR3 is 13 residues. The germline CDR1 and CDR2 sequences are MNHEY and SVGAGI. V was clipped by 5 bases and J by 3 bases, with 8 bases between them. This chain's CDR3 is CASSPSDYNEQFF. DNA of the CDR3: TGTGCCAGCAGTCCTTCAGACTACAATGAGCAGTTCTTC.

This rearrangement joins TRBV5-6 to TRBJ2-7; 9 nucleotides agree with TRBD1. V was pared by 0 bases and J by 5 bases, with 9 bases of the junction left unmatched. The germline V gene encodes CDR1 SGHDT and CDR2 YYEEEE. This CDR3 is 16 amino acids long. Here the CDR3 DNA reads TGTGCCAGCAGCTTGGGTGCCGGGACAGGGTTTGACGAGCAGTACTTC. Translating it yields CASSLGAGTGFDEQYF.

V usage is TRBV19 and J usage is TRBJ1-1; tentative D call: TRBD1 (6 bases). This CDR3 has 14 amino acids. Germline V gene data show CDR1 as LNHDA and CDR2 as SQIVND (reference sequence). Trimming stripped 4 bases from V and 4 bases from J, with 13 bases between. The CDR3 region is CASSTRGGSTEAFF. The CDR3 DNA reads TGTGCCAGTAGTACCCGAGGGGGTAGCACTGAAGCTTTCTTT.

The chain joins TRBV6-1 to TRBJ2-7, with TRBD1 matching 10 bases. Losses at the gene ends were 7 bases for V and 1 base for J; bases not matched to a gene: 7. Germline V gene sequence: CDR1 MNHNS, CDR2 SASEGT. This CDR3 spans 15 amino acids. CDR3 nucleotides: TGTGCCAGCACCACGGGACAGGGGCCTTCCTACGAGCAGTACTTC. It translates to CASTTGQGPSYEQYF.

CDR3 sequence reads: CASKGNTEAFF. As DNA, the CDR3 is TGTGCCAGTAAAGGGAACACTGAAGCTTTCTTT. The chain is built from TRBV19 and TRBJ1-1; no definite D call. Looked up from germline, CDR1 is LNHDA and CDR2 is SQIVND (reference sequence). V gave up 7 bases and J gave up 1 base, with 4 bases separating them. CDR3 length: 11 residues.

This chain connects TRBV29-1 to TRBJ2-5; 7 nucleotides align to TRBD2. CDR3 size: 16 residues. Germline CDR1 reads SQVTM; CDR2 reads ANQGSEA. V lost 1 base, J lost 0 bases, and 8 bases stayed unmatched. The CDR3 sequence: CSVEGLSSGYQETQYF. DNA of the CDR3: TGCAGCGTTGAAGGTTTGTCTAGCGGTTACCAAGAGACCCAGTACTTC.

The chain combines TRBV28 with TRBJ2-5, with no clear D. The CDR3 is 13 amino acids. The germline V gene encodes CDR1 MDHEN and CDR2 SYDVKM. The V and J ends lost 0 bases and 5 bases respectively, with 7 bases between them. The CDR3 loop reads CASSLWARETQYF. CDR3 sequence (DNA): TGTGCCAGCAGTTTATGGGCCAGGGAGACCCAGTACTTC.

This clone was found once. The genes are TRBV10-3 and TRBJ2-1; 12 bases map to TRBD2. With 4 bases clipped from V and 7 bases from J, the junction kept 8 bases outside the gene matches. The CDR3 spans 16 residues. In germline, CDR1 is ENHRY, CDR2 SYGVKD. CDR3 residues: CAISAALAGGTNEQFF. The CDR3 DNA is TGTGCCATCAGTGCGGCGCTAGCGGGAGGGACTAATGAGCAGTTCTTC.

The chain uses TRBV14 and TRBJ1-3; a possible D gene is TRBD1 (6 bases). V lost 3 bases to trimming and J lost 2 bases, with 8 bases between them. Germline V gene sequence: CDR1 SGHDN, CDR2 FVKESK. There are 14 residues in the CDR3. The CDR3 DNA reads as TGTGCCAGCAGCCAGTCAGGGGCTGGAAACACCATATATTTT. This codes for CASSQSGAGNTIYF.

The chain carries TRBV5-6 and TRBJ2-1; D might be TRBD2 (7 bases). Germline V gives CDR1 SGHDT, CDR2 YYEEEE. The CDR3 is 13 residues long. Between the trimmed V and J ends, which lost 3 bases and 15 bases, there was a span of 19 bases. The CDR3 bases are TGTGCCAGCAGCTCCTTCGGCCTGGGAGGGGGGTTCTTC. Translated, it gives CASSSFGLGGGFF.

This clone showed up just a few times. The chain recombines TRBV27 with TRBJ1-1, with TRBD1 identical over 8 bases. There are 13 residues in the CDR3. Per germline, CDR1 MNHEY and CDR2 SMNVEV (reference sequence). V dropped 8 bases and J dropped 3; count of bases not matched to a gene: 5. The DNA of the CDR3 is TGTGCCAGCCCAGGGGGCGTTGACACTGAAGCTTTCTTT. Protein product: CASPGGVDTEAFF.

The CDR3 bases are TGTGCCAGCAGCTTAGCGTTAGCAGCAGATACGCAGTATTTT. Its translation is CASSLALAADTQYF. The chain is built from TRBV7-2 and TRBJ2-3; no firm D call. V was cut by 0 bases and J by 4 bases, with 8 bases left in between. The CDR3 consists of 14 residues. Per germline, CDR1 SGHTA and CDR2 FQGNSA.

The CDR3, as DNA: TGTGCCAGCAGCACCGGGACTAGCGGGAGAGGTGGTGCAGATACGCAGTATTTT. It translates to CASSTGTSGRGGADTQYF. The chain employs TRBV5-8 and TRBJ2-3; the match to TRBD2 covers 14 bases. This CDR3 is 18 amino acids long. Looked up from germline, CDR1 is SGHTS and CDR2 is YDEGEE. V trimming: 4 bases; J trimming: 4 bases; junction bases outside the gene matches: 11. Using reference TRBV5-8 and TRBJ2-3 for the parts outside the CDR3, the full variable domain is EAGVTQSPTHLIKTRGQQATLRCSPISGHTSVYWYQQALGLGLQFLLWYDEGEERNRGNFPPRFSGRQFPNYSSELNVNALELEDSALYLCASSTGTSGRGGADTQYFGPGTRLTVL.

The chain couples TRBV27 to TRBJ1-5; D remains unclear. Germline lookup yields CDR1 MNHEY and CDR2 SMNVEV (reference sequence). V lost 3 bases and J 6 bases, leaving 6 bases between the germline ends. The CDR3 has 12 amino acids. As DNA, the CDR3 is TGTGCCAGCAGTTTCTTGGGTCAGCCCCAGCATTTT. Residues: CASSFLGQPQHF.

The genes are TRBV5-1 and TRBJ2-6; no clear D. The CDR3 covers 15 residues. V was cut by 0 bases and J by 1 base, with 5 bases left in between. The germline V gene has CDR1 SGHRS and CDR2 YFSETQ. The CDR3 DNA follows: TGCGCCAGCAGCTTGGAGCCATCTGGGGCCAACGTCCTGACTTTC. It specifies CASSLEPSGANVLTF.

V gene TRBV5-1 combines with J gene TRBJ1-1; TRBD1 matches 11 bases. The CDR3 is made up of 15 amino acids. Germline values: CDR1 SGHRS, CDR2 YFSETQ. The V gene end was trimmed by 4 bases and the J gene end by 4 bases; junction bases not matched to a gene: 6. CDR3 coding DNA: TGCGCCAGCAGCAGGGACAGGGGGACGGGCACTGAAGCTTTCTTT. Its translation is CASSRDRGTGTEAFF.

The J gene is TRBJ2-1, the V gene TRBV7-2; the D gene is possibly TRBD2 (6 bases). CDR3 length: 14 amino acids. Trimming took 1 base from V and 7 from J, leaving 11 bases between them. CDR1 is SGHTA, CDR2 FQGNSA, per germline. The CDR3 DNA sequence: TGTGCCAGCAGCTTAGTTGCGGGGCCAAATGAGCAGTTCTTC. It specifies CASSLVAGPNEQFF.

This chain connects TRBV10-3 to TRBJ2-3; no clear D gene. This CDR3 has 12 amino acids. Trimming removed 11 bases from V and 6 bases from J, with 15 bases in between. The germline V gene has CDR1 ENHRY and CDR2 SYGVKD. The CDR3 reads CASSPGEDTQYF. In DNA form, the CDR3 reads TGTGCCTCCAGCCCCGGAGAGGATACGCAGTATTTT.

To note about this clone: One junction end disagrees with the germline gene, perhaps due to a read error. The chain joins TRBV7-7 to TRBJ2-1; TRBD2 is a possible D gene (6 bases). The CDR3 is 15 amino acids. Germline V gives CDR1 SSHAT, CDR2 FNYEAQ (reference sequence). The CDR3 reads CASSPGGSSYNEQFF. The CDR3 DNA reads TGTGCTAGCAGCCCTGGGGGGAGCTCCTACAATGAGCAGTTCTTC.

J is TRBJ1-1 and V is TRBV11-2; D is ambiguous. The V end lost 2 bases, the J end lost 4 bases, and 11 bases lay between the germline ends. Germline-derived CDR1 and CDR2 are SGHAT and FQNNGV. The CDR3 is made up of 14 amino acids. Here the CDR3 DNA reads TGTGCCAGCAGCTTAAGGTCGCAGAGCACTGAAGCTTTCTTT. Translation gives CASSLRSQSTEAFF.

CDR3 nucleotide sequence: TGCGCCAGCAGCCCAAGGGCGACTAGCGGCTCCTACGAGCAGTACTTC. Translating it yields CASSPRATSGSYEQYF. This sequence joins TRBV4-1 and TRBJ2-7, with TRBD2 matching over 9 bases. CDR3 length equals 16 residues. Trimming took 4 bases from V and 0 from J; bases not matched to a gene: 7. Germline V lookup: CDR1 MGHRA, CDR2 YSYEKL.

The V gene is TRBV19, the J gene TRBJ1-1; D not certain. Trimming cost V 7 bases and J 10 bases, with 16 bases left between them. CDR3 size: 12 residues. The germline V gene encodes CDR1 LNHDA and CDR2 SQIVND (reference sequence). The CDR3 DNA is TGTGCCAGTAATGACGCCCTTAGAGGAGCTTTCTTT. This codes for CASNDALRGAFF.

The chain links TRBV11-2 to TRBJ2-1, with 11 bases fitting TRBD2. The CDR3 is 16 residues long. J gave up 6 bases and V 3 bases, and 7 bases lay outside the gene matches. Looked up from germline, CDR1 is SGHAT and CDR2 is FQNNGV. CDR3 sequence reads: CASSFLAGGPPNEQFF. The CDR3 nucleotides are TGTGCCAGCAGCTTCCTAGCGGGAGGTCCCCCCAATGAGCAGTTCTTC.

The V call is TRBV19, the J call TRBJ2-3; 10 bases are a match to TRBD2. Germline V CDR1 and CDR2: LNHDA, SQIVND (reference sequence). The junction had 7 bases not matched to a gene; V was cut back by 5 bases and J by 2 bases. The CDR3 runs to 16 residues. The CDR3 DNA is TGTGCCAGTAGTGGTGAGACTAGCGGGCTCACAGATACGCAGTATTTT. Amino acids: CASSGETSGLTDTQYF.